This TCR beta chain was obtained from a study of cytomegalovirus exposure and HLA in healthy donors. Notes on the study in general: A few CMV-associated chains proved CMV antigen-specific in vitro. TCR beta V- and J-gene trimming, according to a later analysis, was linked to a missense DCLRE1C variant.

PCR primers comprised 60 Vbeta and 13 Jbeta primers. Clones were sequenced by immunoSEQ multiplex PCR, and TCRdb holds only the in-frame ones, with some missing. The sample consists of roughly 100,000 clones, about two thirds of them appearing once. CDR3 size: 18 residues. The V and J ends lost 5 bases and 0 bases, in that order; junction bases with no gene match: 11. Germline V gene lookup returns CDR1 SEHNR and CDR2 FQNEAQ (reference sequence). This clone was counted once. As yet, its antigen is unknown. The sequence was obtained from a female donor in good health and CMV-seronegative. The rearrangement joins TRBV7-9 to TRBJ1-1; 11 nucleotides match TRBD1. Sequenced sample: PBMCs. The CDR3 reads CASSRPTGTGGLNTEAFF. Here the CDR3 DNA reads TGTGCCAGCAGCCGTCCAACCGGGACAGGGGGACTGAACACTGAAGCTTTCTTT.